The 3 T cell receptor beta chains below were found in one sample sequenced in a study of CD8 T cells in Susac syndrome. Roughly 0.45 to 1 ug RNA was reverse transcribed with random hexamers. TCRdb re-analysed the immunoSEQ multiplex PCR reads in MiXCR, keeping a single row per CDR3 protein. Here the sample spans more than 100,000 distinct CDR3 sequences, roughly 95% being singletons. Sequenced sample: CD4+ T cells from PBMCs. The receptors shown here come from a human donor with Susac syndrome.

The chain recombines TRBV24-1 with TRBJ1-2, with D unclear. CDR3 length: 13 residues. Deletions cut 1 base from V and 10 bases from J, with 12 bases between. Looked up from germline, CDR1 is KGHDR and CDR2 is SFDVKD. The CDR3 DNA follows: TGTGCCACCAGTGATTTATGGGGTCAGGTCTACACCTTC. It encodes CATSDLWGQVYTF.

The rearrangement joins TRBV20-1 to TRBJ1-5; no definite D call. The CDR3 is made up of 17 amino acids. Between the trimmed V and J ends, which lost 2 bases and 4 bases, there was a span of 21 bases. The germline CDR1 and CDR2 sequences are DFQATT and SNEGSKA (reference sequence). The DNA for the CDR3 is TGCAGTGCTAGAATCGGCGTATGGGCGGGAGAAAATCAGCCCCAGCATTTT. Its protein product is CSARIGVWAGENQPQHF.

The chain couples TRBV27 to TRBJ2-7; no definite D call. Trimming removed 4 bases at V and 1 base at J, with 17 bases between. The CDR3 has 16 residues. CDR1 and CDR2 (germline): MNHEY, SMNVEV (reference sequence). CDR3: CASSSPVSGLSYEQYF. Written as DNA, the CDR3 is TGTGCCAGCAGTTCGCCGGTCTCGGGCCTTTCCTACGAGCAGTACTTC.